The text below deals with one T cell receptor (beta chain). Its target is not known. Primers included in the PCR were 60 Vbeta and 13 Jbeta primers. TCRdb's table, derived via immunoSEQ multiplex PCR, lists solely in-frame clones and lacks some. The data contain some 98,000 clones, about four fifths of them singletons. The study did not record CMV serostatus for this donor. The CDR3 has 17 amino acids. Germline V CDR1 and CDR2: LNHDA, SQIVND (reference sequence). The V end lost 5 bases, the J end lost 0 bases, and 17 bases lay between the germline ends. The data were obtained in a study of cytomegalovirus exposure and HLA in healthy donors. Study-level results: Some highly shared sequence variants likely arose as a pipeline artifact. Cytomegalovirus-associated TCR beta chains were listed, numbering 164.

The sequencing sample was made of PBMCs. The receptor was derived from a human donor in good health. The chain combines TRBV19 with TRBJ1-5, with D possibly TRBD1 on 6 matching bases. CDR3 DNA: TGTGCCAGTAGTCCTTTTCACAGGGAACATAGCAATCAGCCCCAGCATTTT. It is translated as CASSPFHREHSNQPQHF.